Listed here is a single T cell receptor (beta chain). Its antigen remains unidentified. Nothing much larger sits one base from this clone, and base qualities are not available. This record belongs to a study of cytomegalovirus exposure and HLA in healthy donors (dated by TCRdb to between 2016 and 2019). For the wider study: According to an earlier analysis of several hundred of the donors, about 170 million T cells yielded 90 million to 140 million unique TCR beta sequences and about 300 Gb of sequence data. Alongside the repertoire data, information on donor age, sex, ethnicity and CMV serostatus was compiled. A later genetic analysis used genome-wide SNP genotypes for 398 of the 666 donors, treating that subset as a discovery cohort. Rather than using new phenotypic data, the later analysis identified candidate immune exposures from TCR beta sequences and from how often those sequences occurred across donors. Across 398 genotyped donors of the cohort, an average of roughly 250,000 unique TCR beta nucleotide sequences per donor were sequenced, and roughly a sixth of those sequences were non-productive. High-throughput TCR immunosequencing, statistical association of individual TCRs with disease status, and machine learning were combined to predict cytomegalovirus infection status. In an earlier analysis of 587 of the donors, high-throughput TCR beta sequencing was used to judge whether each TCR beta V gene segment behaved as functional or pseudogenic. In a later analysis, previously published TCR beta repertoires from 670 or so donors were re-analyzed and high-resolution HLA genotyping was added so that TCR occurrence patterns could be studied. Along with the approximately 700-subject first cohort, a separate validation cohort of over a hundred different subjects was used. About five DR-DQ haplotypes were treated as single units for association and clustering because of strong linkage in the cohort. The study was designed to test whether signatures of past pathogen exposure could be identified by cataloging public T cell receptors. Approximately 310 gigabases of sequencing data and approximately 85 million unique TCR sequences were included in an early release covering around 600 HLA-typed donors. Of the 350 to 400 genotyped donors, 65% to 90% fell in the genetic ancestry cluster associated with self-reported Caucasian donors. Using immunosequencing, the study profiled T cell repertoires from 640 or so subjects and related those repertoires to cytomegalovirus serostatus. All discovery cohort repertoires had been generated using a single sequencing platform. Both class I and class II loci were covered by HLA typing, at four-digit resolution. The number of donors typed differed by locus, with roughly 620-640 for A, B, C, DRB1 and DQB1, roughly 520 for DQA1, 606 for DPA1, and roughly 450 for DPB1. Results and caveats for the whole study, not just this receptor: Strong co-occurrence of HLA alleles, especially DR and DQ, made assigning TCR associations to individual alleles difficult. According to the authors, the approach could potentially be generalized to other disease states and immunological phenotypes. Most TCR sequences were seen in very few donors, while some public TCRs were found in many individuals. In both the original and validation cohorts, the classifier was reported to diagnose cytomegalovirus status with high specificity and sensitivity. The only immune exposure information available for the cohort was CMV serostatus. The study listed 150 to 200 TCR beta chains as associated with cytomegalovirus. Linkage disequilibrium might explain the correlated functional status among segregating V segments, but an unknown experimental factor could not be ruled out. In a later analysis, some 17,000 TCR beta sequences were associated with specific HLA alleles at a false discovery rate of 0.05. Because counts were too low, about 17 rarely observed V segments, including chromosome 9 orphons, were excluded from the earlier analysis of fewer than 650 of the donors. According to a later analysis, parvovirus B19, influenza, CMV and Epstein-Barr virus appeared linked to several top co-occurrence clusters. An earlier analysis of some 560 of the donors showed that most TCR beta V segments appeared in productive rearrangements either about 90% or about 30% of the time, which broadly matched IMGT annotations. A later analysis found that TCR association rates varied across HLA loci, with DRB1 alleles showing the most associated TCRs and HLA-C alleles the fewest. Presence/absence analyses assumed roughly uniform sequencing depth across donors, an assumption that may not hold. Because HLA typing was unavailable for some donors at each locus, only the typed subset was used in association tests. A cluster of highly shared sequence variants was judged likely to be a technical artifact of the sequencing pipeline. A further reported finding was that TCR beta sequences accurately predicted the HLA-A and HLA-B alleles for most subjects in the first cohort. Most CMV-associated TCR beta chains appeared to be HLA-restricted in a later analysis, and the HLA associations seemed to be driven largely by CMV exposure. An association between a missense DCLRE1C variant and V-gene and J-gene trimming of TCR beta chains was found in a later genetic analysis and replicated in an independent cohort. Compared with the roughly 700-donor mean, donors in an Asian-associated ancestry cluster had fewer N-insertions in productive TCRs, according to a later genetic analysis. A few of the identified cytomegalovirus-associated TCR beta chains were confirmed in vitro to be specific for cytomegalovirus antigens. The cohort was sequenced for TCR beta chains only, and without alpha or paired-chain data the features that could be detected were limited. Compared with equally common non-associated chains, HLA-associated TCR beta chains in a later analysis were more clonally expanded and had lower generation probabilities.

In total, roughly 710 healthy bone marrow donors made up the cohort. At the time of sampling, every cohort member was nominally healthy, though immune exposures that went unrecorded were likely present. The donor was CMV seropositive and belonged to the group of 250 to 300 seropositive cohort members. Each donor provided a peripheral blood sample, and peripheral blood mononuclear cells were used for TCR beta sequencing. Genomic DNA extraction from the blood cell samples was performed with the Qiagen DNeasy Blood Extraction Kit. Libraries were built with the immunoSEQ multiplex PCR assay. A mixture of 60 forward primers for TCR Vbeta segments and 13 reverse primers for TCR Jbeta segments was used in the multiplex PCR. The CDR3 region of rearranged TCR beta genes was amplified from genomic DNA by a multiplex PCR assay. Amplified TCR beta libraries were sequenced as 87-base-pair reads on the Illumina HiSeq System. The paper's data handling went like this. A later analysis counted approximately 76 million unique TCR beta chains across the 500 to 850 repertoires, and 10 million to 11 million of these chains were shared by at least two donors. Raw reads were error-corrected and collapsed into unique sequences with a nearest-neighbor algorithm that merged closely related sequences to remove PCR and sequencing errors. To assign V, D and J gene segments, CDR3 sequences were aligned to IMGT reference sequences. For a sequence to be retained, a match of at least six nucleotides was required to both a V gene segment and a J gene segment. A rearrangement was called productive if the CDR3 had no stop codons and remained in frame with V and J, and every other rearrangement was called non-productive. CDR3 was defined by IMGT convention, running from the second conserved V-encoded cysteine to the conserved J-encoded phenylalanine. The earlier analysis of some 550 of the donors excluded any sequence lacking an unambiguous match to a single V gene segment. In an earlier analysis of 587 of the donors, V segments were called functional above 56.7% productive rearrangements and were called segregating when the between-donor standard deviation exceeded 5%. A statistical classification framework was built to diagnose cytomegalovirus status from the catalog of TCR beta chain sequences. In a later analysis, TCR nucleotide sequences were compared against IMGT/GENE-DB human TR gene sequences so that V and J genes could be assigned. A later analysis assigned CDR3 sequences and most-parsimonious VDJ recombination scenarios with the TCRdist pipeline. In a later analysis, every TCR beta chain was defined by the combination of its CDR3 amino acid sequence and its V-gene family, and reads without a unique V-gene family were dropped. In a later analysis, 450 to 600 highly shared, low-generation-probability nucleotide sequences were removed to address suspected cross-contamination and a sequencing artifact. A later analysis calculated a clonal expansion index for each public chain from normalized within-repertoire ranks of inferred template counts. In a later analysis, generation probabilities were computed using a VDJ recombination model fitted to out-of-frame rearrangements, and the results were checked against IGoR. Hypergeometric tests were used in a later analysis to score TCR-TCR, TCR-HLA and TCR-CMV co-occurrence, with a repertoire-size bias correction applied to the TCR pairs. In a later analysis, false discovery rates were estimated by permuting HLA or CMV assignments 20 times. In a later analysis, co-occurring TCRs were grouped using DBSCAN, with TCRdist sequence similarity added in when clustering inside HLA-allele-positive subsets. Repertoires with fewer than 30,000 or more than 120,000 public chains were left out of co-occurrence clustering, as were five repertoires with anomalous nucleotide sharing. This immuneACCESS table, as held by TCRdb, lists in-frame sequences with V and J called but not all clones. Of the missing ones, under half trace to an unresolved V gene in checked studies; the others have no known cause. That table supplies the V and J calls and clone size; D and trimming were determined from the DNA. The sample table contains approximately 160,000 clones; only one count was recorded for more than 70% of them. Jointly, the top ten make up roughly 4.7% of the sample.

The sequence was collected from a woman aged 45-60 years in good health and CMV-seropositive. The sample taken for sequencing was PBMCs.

The sequenced DNA is TGTGCCAGCAGCTTACTCTCAACCCCGGCGACAGTATCTTATGGCTACACCTTC. Its coded protein is CASSLLSTPATVSYGYTF. The chain is assembled from TRBV7-8 and TRBJ1-2; the D gene is perhaps TRBD1, on 5 matching bases. V is shortened by 2 bases, J by 5 bases, and the region joining them spans 24 bases. CDR3 length: 18 amino acids, cysteine to phenylalanine. Of all the DNA, just the CDR3 is kept, 54 bases in frame from base 1. The germline V gene sets CDR1 to SGHVS and CDR2 to FQNEAQ. With all but the CDR3 taken from the reference TRBV7-8 and TRBJ1-2 genes, the full variable domain is: GAGVSQSPRYKVAKRGQDVALRCDPISGHVSLFWYQQALGQGPEFLTYFQNEAQLDKSGLPSDRFFAERPEGSVSTLKIQRTQQEDSAVYLCASSLLSTPATVSYGYTFGSGTRLTVV.